The 24 T cell receptor beta chains below come from one sample, sequenced in a study of cytomegalovirus exposure and HLA in healthy donors. The PCR employed 60 Vbeta primers together with 13 Jbeta primers. TCRdb keeps only in-frame clones here, not all; method: immunoSEQ multiplex PCR. Here the sample spans over 150,000 clones, around 77% being singletons. The sample taken for sequencing was PBMCs. Receptor source: a woman aged 25-40 years in good health and CMV-seronegative.

This chain uses TRBV27 with TRBJ1-2, with D maybe TRBD1 (6 bases). The CDR3 spans 12 residues. The ends were cut back, 5 bases at V and 6 bases at J, with 10 bases in the middle. Germline V gene lookup returns CDR1 MNHEY and CDR2 SMNVEV (reference sequence). Here the CDR3 DNA reads TGTGCCAGCAGTAAGGGGGGGGATGGCTACACCTTC. The encoded protein is CASSKGGDGYTF.

Concerning this clone itself: Here the CDR3 omits its conserved ending phenylalanine or tryptophan, so a read error is the likely source. CDR3 bases: TGTGCCATCGGGCGGGGCTCTTCCTACGAGCAGTACCTC. Encoded protein: CAIGRGSSYEQYL. The chain combines TRBV6-1 with TRBJ2-7; possibly TRBD2 for D (6 bases). V dropped 10 bases and J dropped 1 base, with 14 bases sitting between them. The CDR3 runs to 13 residues. The V gene's germline CDR1 is MNHNS and CDR2 SASEGT.

The V gene is TRBV29-1, the J gene TRBJ1-2; TRBD1 agrees at 7 bases. The V and J ends lost 6 bases and 8 bases, in that order; junction bases with no gene match: 12. This CDR3 is built from 13 residues. CDR1 and CDR2 from the germline V gene are SQVTM and ANQGSEA. The DNA for the CDR3 is TGCAGCGTGCGGAGGGACAGCCGGTTGGGCTACACCTTC. Translating it yields CSVRRDSRLGYTF.

The chain is built from TRBV5-1 and TRBJ2-3; 10 bases fit TRBD2. The CDR3 totals 14 residues. Germline V gene data show CDR1 as SGHRS and CDR2 as YFSETQ. After removal of 4 bases from V and 2 bases from J, the junction contained 1 base not matched to a gene. The CDR3 DNA sequence: TGCGCCAGCAGCCTAGCGGGGGTCACAGATACGCAGTATTTT. Encoded protein: CASSLAGVTDTQYF.

This rearrangement joins TRBV16 to TRBJ2-1; TRBD1 matches at 9 bases. The trim removed 4 bases at V and 0 bases at J, leaving 1 base unmatched. Germline V CDR1 and CDR2: KGHSY, FQNENV. CDR3 length: 15 residues. The CDR3 bases are TGTGCCAGCAGCCGGGGACAGGGCTCCTACAATGAGCAGTTCTTC. Its translation is CASSRGQGSYNEQFF.

The chain carries TRBV27 and TRBJ1-2; TRBD1 agrees at 7 bases. J was trimmed by 3 bases and V by 5 bases; bases with no gene match: 6. This CDR3 comprises 14 residues. Germline lookup yields CDR1 MNHEY and CDR2 SMNVEV (reference sequence). The CDR3 here is CASSPRTGYYGYTF. CDR3 in DNA: TGTGCCAGCAGTCCGAGGACAGGATACTATGGCTACACCTTC.

This clone was seen a single time. The CDR3 region is CASSSDRGLGTEAFF. CDR3 in DNA: TGTGCCAGCAGTTCGGACAGAGGTCTGGGGACTGAAGCTTTCTTT. The V gene is TRBV5-5, the J gene TRBJ1-1, with D perhaps TRBD1 (6 bases). Trimming pared 5 bases from V and 5 bases from J, leaving 19 bases between. The CDR3 covers 15 residues. Looked up from germline, CDR1 is SGHKS and CDR2 is YYEKEE (reference sequence).

The chain carries TRBV5-6 and TRBJ2-3; possible D gene TRBD2, 6 bases. Trimming shortened V by 2 bases and J by 0 bases, and 10 bases separated the two germline ends. This CDR3 is 15 amino acids long. Germline values: CDR1 SGHDT, CDR2 YYEEEE. This chain's CDR3 is CASSFGGSSTDTQYF. The CDR3 DNA reads as TGTGCCAGCAGCTTCGGAGGGTCCAGCACAGATACGCAGTATTTT.

The V gene is TRBV5-1, the J gene TRBJ2-5; 10 positions agree with TRBD2. CDR1 SGHRS and CDR2 YFSETQ come from the germline V gene. The ends lost 1 base at V and 2 bases at J; junction bases unmatched: 8. The CDR3 consists of 17 residues. The CDR3 region is CASSLSLAGEIQETQYF. Here the CDR3 DNA reads TGCGCCAGCAGCTTGAGCCTAGCGGGAGAGATACAAGAGACCCAGTACTTC.

Only a few counts were recorded for this clone. This chain connects TRBV6-6 to TRBJ2-6; tentative D call: TRBD2 (6 bases). Trimming stripped 8 bases from V and 0 bases from J, with 11 bases between. Germline CDR1 and CDR2: MNHNY and SVGAGI (reference sequence). The CDR3 extends over 15 amino acids. The CDR3 DNA is TGTGCCAGCGGCCACGGGGGCTCTGGGGCCAACGTCCTGACTTTC. Its translation: CASGHGGSGANVLTF.

This chain uses TRBV11-2 with TRBJ2-5; D call uncertain. The CDR3 runs 11 residues. Germline CDR1 and CDR2: SGHAT and FQNNGV. The ends were cut back, 8 bases at V and 5 bases at J, with 9 bases in the middle. CDR3 DNA: TGTGCCAGCCGTTCCGAGGAGACCCAGTACTTC. This encodes CASRSEETQYF.

The CDR3 DNA is TGTGCCAGCAGCGTAACAGGGGGCTCTGGAAACACCATATATTTT. Its translation: CASSVTGGSGNTIYF. V gene TRBV9 combines with J gene TRBJ1-3; TRBD1 aligns across 8 bases. The V and J ends lost 1 base and 0 bases, in that order; junction bases with no gene match: 0. This CDR3 comprises 15 residues. Germline CDR1 and CDR2: SGDLS and YYNGEE.

In this sample, this clone turned up a few times. This rearrangement joins TRBV10-3 to TRBJ1-3, with D uncertain. The germline V gene encodes CDR1 ENHRY and CDR2 SYGVKD. The CDR3 has 15 residues. Trimming stripped 1 base from V and 9 bases from J, with 16 bases between. The DNA of the CDR3 is TGTGCCATCAGTGAGTTGGGCCTCGGAGGTTCCACCATATATTTT. Protein product: CAISELGLGGSTIYF.

The chain employs TRBV6-4 and TRBJ2-3; maybe TRBD1 (6 bases). Per germline, CDR1 MRHNA and CDR2 SNTAGT. Trimming left V 4 bases short and J 1 base short, with 6 bases between. The CDR3 has 13 residues. The CDR3 sequence: CASSGQGTDTQYF. CDR3 bases: TGTGCCAGCAGTGGACAGGGCACAGATACGCAGTATTTT.

This chain connects TRBV30 to TRBJ1-5; D call uncertain. CDR3 length: 16 residues. Per germline, CDR1 GTSNPN and CDR2 SVGIG (reference sequence). Between the trimmed V and J ends, which lost 0 bases and 5 bases, there was a span of 17 bases. The CDR3 sequence: CAWSVPGLWPDQPQHF. The CDR3 DNA reads TGTGCCTGGAGTGTTCCCGGACTGTGGCCGGATCAGCCCCAGCATTTT.

The chain employs TRBV2 and TRBJ1-1, with D possibly TRBD1 on 6 matching bases. V was trimmed by 1 base and J by 5 bases, leaving 11 bases between them. The CDR3 runs 14 residues. The germline V gene encodes CDR1 SNHLY and CDR2 FYNNEI. The CDR3 reads CASSEEGGDTEAFF. The DNA of the CDR3 is TGTGCCAGCAGTGAAGAGGGGGGGGATACTGAAGCTTTCTTT.

The V call is TRBV5-8, the J call TRBJ2-3, with D possibly matching TRBD1 (6 bases). Trimming removed 1 base from V and 0 bases from J, with 12 bases in between. Germline loops: CDR1 SGHTS, CDR2 YDEGEE. The CDR3 loop spans 16 amino acids. Here the CDR3 reads CASSLFQGSSTDTQYF. Written as DNA, the CDR3 is TGTGCCAGCAGCTTGTTTCAGGGGTCTAGCACAGATACGCAGTATTTT.

The gene calls are TRBV5-4 and TRBJ2-1; 9 positions agree with TRBD2. This CDR3 is built from 15 residues. CDR1 SGHNT and CDR2 YYREEE come from the germline V gene (reference sequence). The junction had 8 bases not matched to a gene; V was cut back by 2 bases and J by 8 bases. CDR3 sequence: CASSFSAGGRDEQFF. The CDR3 bases are TGTGCCAGCAGCTTTAGCGCGGGGGGGCGCGATGAGCAGTTCTTC.

The CDR3 nucleotides read TGCAGCGTTGAGGGTGTTGGACAGGGGGGGTTCCAAGAGACCCAGTACTTC. Translation: CSVEGVGQGGFQETQYF. The chain joins TRBV29-1 to TRBJ2-5; 10 bases align to TRBD1. The CDR3 extends over 17 amino acids. Germline loops: CDR1 SQVTM, CDR2 ANQGSEA. V shed 3 bases and J 1 base; nucleotides not matched to a gene: 11.

This rearrangement joins TRBV5-8 to TRBJ2-2; D not resolved. V was pared by 2 bases and J by 0 bases, with 8 bases between. Germline CDR1 SGHTS, CDR2 YDEGEE. CDR3 length: 15 residues. CDR3 loop: CASSFRLANTGELFF. CDR3 DNA: TGTGCCAGCAGCTTTCGCCTAGCGAACACCGGGGAGCTGTTTTTT.

This chain links TRBV19 with TRBJ2-1; 14 bases are a match to TRBD2. This CDR3 is 16 amino acids long. The J segment lost 9 bases and the V segment lost 5 bases, leaving 9 bases of the junction unmatched. Germline CDR1 reads LNHDA; CDR2 reads SQIVND (reference sequence). CDR3 sequence (DNA): TGTGCCAGTAGTGCCTTGACTAGCGGGAGGGCCTTTGAGCAGTTCTTC. Translated: CASSALTSGRAFEQFF.

The CDR3 bases are TGCGCCAGCAGCGCCCTGATGGGGGGGCTACCCTACGAGCAGTACTTC. Translated: CASSALMGGLPYEQYF. The chain joins TRBV5-1 to TRBJ2-5, with D perhaps TRBD2 (7 bases). The J call may not be correct, given that the DNA end is closer to TRBJ2-7. The CDR3 runs 16 residues. Germline V gives CDR1 SGHRS, CDR2 YFSETQ.

J is TRBJ1-1 and V is TRBV6-5, with a weak D call TRBD1 (5 bases). Germline CDR1 MNHEY, CDR2 SVGAGI. This CDR3 region has 14 residues. Trimming stripped 4 bases from V and 10 bases from J, with 19 bases between. Here the CDR3 DNA reads TGTGCCAGCAGTTTGAACCCGGGGGAGTGGGGAGCTTTCTTT. It codes for CASSLNPGEWGAFF.

This sequence joins TRBV5-1 and TRBJ2-3; 7 bases line up with TRBD2. With V trimmed by 5 bases and J by 1 base, 10 bases remained unmatched. The CDR3 is made up of 16 amino acids. From germline, CDR1 is SGHRS and CDR2 YFSETQ. The CDR3 protein is CASSPLAAGGTDTQYF. CDR3 nucleotides: TGCGCCAGCAGTCCTCTAGCGGCCGGAGGCACAGATACGCAGTATTTT.